Listed below are T cell receptor beta chains from one sample, sequenced in a study of T cell repertoires in cytomegalovirus infection. MiXCR, run by TCRdb on the reads, gives a single entry per CDR3 protein. The table records some 62,000 distinct CDR3 sequences, roughly a fifth of them present only once. The antigens of these receptors remain unknown. The sample was CD8+ T cells from cultured PBMCs, taken from culture after CMV antigen stimulation. The receptors shown here come from a human donor in good health (CMV status not recorded). Some clones in this sample may be carry-over from other donors' samples. Both conserved end residues are part of each CDR3. Each record gives: CDR3 protein, CDR3 DNA, J gene, V gene, clone size, D gene. The D gene is left open where the match is weak. Size is omitted from some rows. Given values are once, few, many or a class for expanded clones.

CDR3aa: CASSFYFDRDRDGNTEAFF
CDR3nt: TGTGCCAGCAGCTTCTACTTTGACCGGGACAGGGACGGGAACACTGAAGCTTTCTTT
j_gene: TRBJ1-1
v_gene: TRBV5-6
abundance: many
d_gene: TRBD1

CDR3aa: CASSANTAKNIQYF
CDR3nt: TGTGCCAGCAGTGCCAACACTGCCAAAAACATTCAGTACTTC
j_gene: TRBJ2-4
v_gene: TRBV27
abundance: many
d_gene: NA

CDR3aa: CASSAYPTGNTEAFF
CDR3nt: TGTGCCAGCAGCGCCTACCCTACGGGGAACACTGAAGCTTTCTTT
j_gene: TRBJ1-1
v_gene: TRBV5-5
abundance: many
d_gene: NA

CDR3aa: CASSSTRHSKTDTQYF
CDR3nt: TGTGCCAGCAGCTCCACGAGACATTCTAAAACAGATACGCAGTATTTT
j_gene: TRBJ2-3
v_gene: TRBV7-9
abundance: few
d_gene: NA

CDR3aa: CASSEKTGVWSNQPQHF
CDR3nt: TGTGCCAGCAGCGAGAAAACAGGGGTTTGGAGCAATCAGCCCCAGCATTTT
j_gene: TRBJ1-5
v_gene: TRBV7-6
abundance: few
d_gene: TRBD1

CDR3aa: CAISGTSYNEQFF
CDR3nt: TGTGCCATCAGTGGTACTTCTTACAATGAGCAGTTCTTC
j_gene: TRBJ2-1
v_gene: TRBV10-3
abundance: NA
d_gene: NA

CDR3aa: CASSLGGGARNTEAFF
CDR3nt: TGTGCCAGCAGCTTAGGAGGGGGTGCCCGAAACACTGAAGCTTTCTTT
j_gene: TRBJ1-1
v_gene: TRBV7-2
abundance: many
d_gene: NA

CDR3aa: CASSSVYYEQYF
CDR3nt: TGTGCCAGCAGTTCAGTTTACTACGAGCAGTACTTC
j_gene: TRBJ2-7
v_gene: TRBV12-3/TRBV12-4
abundance: few
d_gene: NA

CDR3aa: CASSPHSSGGIQETQYF
CDR3nt: TGTGCCAGCAGTCCCCACTCTAGCGGGGGGATTCAAGAGACCCAGTACTTC
j_gene: TRBJ2-5
v_gene: TRBV27
abundance: NA
d_gene: TRBD2

CDR3aa: CASSLGAGTNYGYTF
CDR3nt: TGTGCCAGCAGCTTAGGCGCAGGAACTAACTATGGCTACACCTTC
j_gene: TRBJ1-2
v_gene: TRBV7-8
abundance: NA
d_gene: NA

CDR3aa: CASTGGFTYGYTF
CDR3nt: TGTGCCAGCACAGGGGGTTTTACTTACGGCTACACCTTC
j_gene: TRBJ1-2
v_gene: TRBV12-3/TRBV12-4
abundance: few
d_gene: TRBD1

CDR3aa: CATSLIQRGDYEQYF
CDR3nt: TGTGCCACCAGCCTCATTCAGCGGGGGGACTACGAGCAGTACTTC
j_gene: TRBJ2-7
v_gene: TRBV15
abundance: NA
d_gene: TRBD2

CDR3aa: CASSPAGTYGYTF
CDR3nt: TGTGCCAGCAGCCCAGCAGGGACCTATGGCTACACCTTC
j_gene: TRBJ1-2
v_gene: TRBV12-3/TRBV12-4
abundance: few
d_gene: NA

CDR3aa: CASSSGTGGHEQYF
CDR3nt: TGTGCCAGCAGCTCCGGGACAGGGGGCCACGAGCAGTACTTC
j_gene: TRBJ2-7
v_gene: TRBV7-8
abundance: few
d_gene: TRBD1

CDR3aa: CASSYTSSGGNEQFF
CDR3nt: TGTGCCAGCAGTTATACCTCGTCCGGGGGGAATGAGCAGTTCTTC
j_gene: TRBJ2-1
v_gene: TRBV6-5
abundance: few
d_gene: TRBD2

CDR3aa: CASSRRTGLNTEAFF
CDR3nt: TGTGCCAGCAGCCGGAGGACAGGGTTGAACACTGAAGCTTTCTTT
j_gene: TRBJ1-1
v_gene: TRBV7-9
abundance: NA
d_gene: TRBD1

CDR3aa: CASSLIRGRGTDTQYF
CDR3nt: TGTGCCAGCAGTCTTATCCGGGGTAGGGGCACAGATACGCAGTATTTT
j_gene: TRBJ2-3
v_gene: TRBV27
abundance: NA
d_gene: NA

CDR3aa: CASSPRPYNSPLHF
CDR3nt: TGTGCCAGCAGCCCCCGGCCCTATAATTCACCCCTCCACTTT
j_gene: TRBJ1-6
v_gene: TRBV7-2
abundance: NA
d_gene: NA

CDR3aa: CASRPDTSPNQPQHF
CDR3nt: TGTGCCAGCAGACCCGACACCTCCCCAAATCAGCCCCAGCATTTT
j_gene: TRBJ1-5
v_gene: TRBV7-2
abundance: NA
d_gene: NA

CDR3aa: CASSLAAGAGGAFF
CDR3nt: TGTGCCAGCAGCTTAGCAGCAGGGGCTGGGGGAGCTTTCTTT
j_gene: TRBJ1-1
v_gene: TRBV7-9
abundance: few
d_gene: NA

CDR3aa: CASSLTVDYGYTF
CDR3nt: TGTGCCAGCAGCTTAACGGTTGACTATGGCTACACCTTC
j_gene: TRBJ1-2
v_gene: TRBV7-2
abundance: few
d_gene: NA

CDR3aa: CASSPWDRLNEQFF
CDR3nt: TGTGCCAGCAGTCCATGGGACCGGTTAAATGAGCAGTTCTTC
j_gene: TRBJ2-1
v_gene: TRBV27
abundance: NA
d_gene: NA

CDR3aa: CASSQGGDEQFF
CDR3nt: TGTGCCAGCAGCCAGGGGGGGGACGAGCAGTTCTTC
j_gene: TRBJ2-1
v_gene: TRBV7-2
abundance: few
d_gene: NA

CDR3aa: CASSFQPGLTNNEQFF
CDR3nt: TGCGCCAGCAGCTTTCAACCGGGGCTGACTAACAATGAGCAGTTCTTC
j_gene: TRBJ2-1
v_gene: TRBV5-1
abundance: few
d_gene: NA

CDR3aa: CASSARTGNNQPQHF
CDR3nt: TGTGCCAGCAGCGCCAGGACAGGGAACAATCAGCCCCAGCATTTT
j_gene: TRBJ1-5
v_gene: TRBV7-2
abundance: many
d_gene: TRBD1

CDR3aa: CASSEYGGLNSPLHF
CDR3nt: TGTGCCAGCAGTGAATATGGGGGTCTGAATTCACCCCTCCACTTT
j_gene: TRBJ1-6
v_gene: TRBV25-1
abundance: NA
d_gene: NA

CDR3aa: CASSLAGQGARETQYF
CDR3nt: TGTGCCAGCAGCCTAGCGGGACAGGGGGCTCGAGAGACCCAGTACTTC
j_gene: TRBJ2-5
v_gene: TRBV5-6
abundance: once
d_gene: TRBD1

CDR3aa: CASHRSYGGEQFF
CDR3nt: TGTGCCAGCCATCGGTCCTACGGCGGTGAGCAGTTCTTC
j_gene: TRBJ2-1
v_gene: TRBV6-2/TRBV6-3
abundance: NA
d_gene: NA

CDR3aa: CASSGTGALNYGYTF
CDR3nt: TGTGCCAGCAGTGGAACAGGGGCCCTTAACTATGGCTACACCTTC
j_gene: TRBJ1-2
v_gene: TRBV27
abundance: NA
d_gene: TRBD1

CDR3aa: CASSLAWNVLHF
CDR3nt: TGTGCCAGCAGCTTAGCCTGGAATGTCCTCCACTTT
j_gene: TRBJ1-6
v_gene: TRBV6-2/TRBV6-3
abundance: NA
d_gene: NA

CDR3aa: CASSRGQGRGEAFF
CDR3nt: TGTGCCAGCAGCCGTGGACAGGGGAGAGGTGAAGCTTTCTTT
j_gene: TRBJ1-1
v_gene: TRBV7-3
abundance: many
d_gene: TRBD1

CDR3aa: CASSASPGSVNEKLFF
CDR3nt: TGTGCCAGCAGCGCTTCTCCCGGCAGCGTAAATGAAAAACTGTTTTTT
j_gene: TRBJ1-4
v_gene: TRBV7-6
abundance: NA
d_gene: NA

CDR3aa: CASSLDVYEQYF
CDR3nt: TGTGCCAGCAGCTTGGACGTCTACGAGCAGTACTTC
j_gene: TRBJ2-7
v_gene: TRBV7-9
abundance: NA
d_gene: NA

CDR3aa: CASSLRPDSIREQYF
CDR3nt: TGTGCCAGCAGCTTACGTCCGGACAGTATTCGCGAGCAGTACTTC
j_gene: TRBJ2-7
v_gene: TRBV9
abundance: NA
d_gene: NA

CDR3aa: CASSQDEREGTEAFF
CDR3nt: TGCGCCAGCAGCCAAGATGAGAGGGAGGGCACTGAAGCTTTCTTT
j_gene: TRBJ1-1
v_gene: TRBV4-3
abundance: NA
d_gene: NA

CDR3aa: CASSFLTGSLKKLFF
CDR3nt: TGTGCCAGCAGCTTTCTTACAGGTTCTCTGAAAAAACTGTTTTTT
j_gene: TRBJ1-4
v_gene: TRBV7-2
abundance: NA
d_gene: NA

CDR3aa: CASSLQPGFMNTEAFF
CDR3nt: TGTGCCAGCAGCTTACAGCCAGGTTTCATGAACACTGAAGCTTTCTTT
j_gene: TRBJ1-1
v_gene: TRBV7-6
abundance: NA
d_gene: NA

CDR3aa: CASSLDVTYEQYF
CDR3nt: TGTGCCAGCAGCTTAGATGTAACCTACGAGCAGTACTTC
j_gene: TRBJ2-7
v_gene: TRBV7-9
abundance: few
d_gene: NA

CDR3aa: CASSFAGGYTF
CDR3nt: TGTGCCAGCAGTTTCGCTGGTGGCTACACCTTC
j_gene: TRBJ1-2
v_gene: TRBV27
abundance: NA
d_gene: NA

CDR3aa: CSAEGTGGYTGELFF
CDR3nt: TGCAGTGCTGAAGGGACAGGGGGCTACACCGGGGAGCTGTTTTTT
j_gene: TRBJ2-2
v_gene: TRBV20-1
abundance: few
d_gene: TRBD1

CDR3aa: CASSPGQGIAVEAFF
CDR3nt: TGCGCCAGCAGCCCTGGACAGGGGATTGCGGTTGAAGCTTTCTTT
j_gene: TRBJ1-1
v_gene: TRBV4-1
abundance: NA
d_gene: TRBD1

CDR3aa: CASSDRGQPQHF
CDR3nt: TGTGCCAGCAGCGATAGGGGTCAGCCCCAGCATTTT
j_gene: TRBJ1-5
v_gene: TRBV7-8
abundance: NA
d_gene: NA

CDR3aa: CASSHRDRVDTGELFF
CDR3nt: TGTGCCAGCAGTCACAGGGACAGGGTGGACACCGGGGAGCTGTTTTTT
j_gene: TRBJ2-2
v_gene: TRBV7-9
abundance: few
d_gene: TRBD1

CDR3aa: CASSLADGEGNEQFF
CDR3nt: TGTGCCAGCAGCTTAGCAGACGGGGAGGGCAATGAGCAGTTCTTC
j_gene: TRBJ2-1
v_gene: TRBV7-2
abundance: NA
d_gene: TRBD2

CDR3aa: CASAEDRELYEQYF
CDR3nt: TGTGCCAGCGCAGAGGACAGGGAGCTCTACGAGCAGTACTTC
j_gene: TRBJ2-7
v_gene: TRBV2
abundance: NA
d_gene: TRBD1

CDR3aa: CASSSLQDTIRHEPTYGYTF
CDR3nt: TGTGCCAGCAGTTCGTTACAGGACACAATCCGACACGAGCCGACCTATGGCTACACCTTC
j_gene: TRBJ1-2
v_gene: TRBV6-5
abundance: NA
d_gene: NA

CDR3aa: CASSLEAGLSYEQYF
CDR3nt: TGTGCCAGCAGCTTAGAGGCAGGGCTTTCCTACGAGCAGTACTTC
j_gene: TRBJ2-7
v_gene: TRBV7-8
abundance: few
d_gene: NA

CDR3aa: CASSPLAGVSNIQYF
CDR3nt: TGTGCCAGCAGCCCTTTAGCGGGAGTCTCGAACATTCAGTACTTC
j_gene: TRBJ2-4
v_gene: TRBV7-8
abundance: NA
d_gene: TRBD2

CDR3aa: CASIPPRDSDNEQFF
CDR3nt: TGTGCCAGCATCCCCCCGCGGGACAGCGACAATGAGCAGTTCTTC
j_gene: TRBJ2-1
v_gene: TRBV5-5
abundance: NA
d_gene: NA

CDR3aa: CASSPGGTEQFF
CDR3nt: TGTGCCAGCAGTCCGGGGGGCACCGAGCAGTTCTTC
j_gene: TRBJ2-1
v_gene: TRBV7-9
abundance: NA
d_gene: NA

CDR3aa: CASSHRAYSNEKLFF
CDR3nt: TGTGCCAGCAGTCACAGGGCTTACTCTAATGAAAAACTGTTTTTT
j_gene: TRBJ1-4
v_gene: TRBV7-8
abundance: many
d_gene: NA

CDR3aa: CASSPPGADTQYF
CDR3nt: TGCGCCAGCAGCCCCCCCGGGGCAGATACGCAGTATTTT
j_gene: TRBJ2-3
v_gene: TRBV4-1
abundance: NA
d_gene: NA

CDR3aa: CASSQVSSGAGYEQFF
CDR3nt: TGCGCCAGCAGCCAAGTTTCGTCGGGGGCCGGTTATGAGCAGTTCTTC
j_gene: TRBJ2-1
v_gene: TRBV4-1
abundance: NA
d_gene: NA

CDR3aa: CASSPYGTGQETQYF
CDR3nt: TGTGCCAGCTCACCCTACGGGACAGGGCAAGAGACCCAGTACTTC
j_gene: TRBJ2-5
v_gene: TRBV18
abundance: NA
d_gene: TRBD1

CDR3aa: CATLGFFLGGAKNIQYF
CDR3nt: TGTGCCACCTTAGGTTTTTTCTTGGGGGGAGCCAAAAACATTCAGTACTTC
j_gene: TRBJ2-4
v_gene: TRBV6-5
abundance: few
d_gene: NA

CDR3aa: CASSNLGPDRCSGNTIYF
CDR3nt: TGTGCCAGCAGCAATCTCGGACCAGACCGGTGCTCTGGAAACACCATATATTTT
j_gene: TRBJ1-3
v_gene: TRBV28
abundance: NA
d_gene: NA

CDR3aa: CASSGTSGSNEQFF
CDR3nt: TGTGCCAGCAGCGGGACTAGCGGGAGCAATGAGCAGTTCTTC
j_gene: TRBJ2-1
v_gene: TRBV7-9
abundance: NA
d_gene: TRBD2

CDR3aa: CASSQLTLHTDTQYF
CDR3nt: TGTGCCAGCAGCCAACTCACCCTCCACACAGATACGCAGTATTTT
j_gene: TRBJ2-3
v_gene: TRBV7-3
abundance: NA
d_gene: NA